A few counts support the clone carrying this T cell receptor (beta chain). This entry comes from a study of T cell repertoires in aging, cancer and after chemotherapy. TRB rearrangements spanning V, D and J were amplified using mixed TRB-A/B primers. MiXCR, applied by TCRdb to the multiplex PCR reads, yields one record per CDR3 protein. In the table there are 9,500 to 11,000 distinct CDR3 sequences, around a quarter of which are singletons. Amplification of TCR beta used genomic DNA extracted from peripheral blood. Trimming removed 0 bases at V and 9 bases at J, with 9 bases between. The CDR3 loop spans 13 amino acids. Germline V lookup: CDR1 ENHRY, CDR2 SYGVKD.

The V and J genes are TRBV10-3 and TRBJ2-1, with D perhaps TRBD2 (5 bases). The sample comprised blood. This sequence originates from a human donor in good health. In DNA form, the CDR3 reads TGTGCCATCAGTGAGTCTCAAGCGGCTGAGCAGTTCTTC. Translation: CAISESQAAEQFF.